A single sample gave rise to the 14 T cell receptor beta chains below, sequenced in a study of T-cell memory formation after mild COVID-19. Via MiXCR, TCRdb re-called the 5' RACE reads, giving one row per CDR3 protein. The sample includes under 700,000 distinct CDR3 sequences, approximately 20% of them seen just once. Specimen: PBMCs or a T cell subset sorted from them (not recorded which). Source of these receptors: an adult woman who had mild COVID-19 (a few samples of this study predate the infection). Cell type and time point are not known.

This clonotype was detected a few times. The chain uses TRBV7-2 and TRBJ2-4; TRBD1 aligns across 9 bases. V lost 3 bases and J lost 0; bases outside the gene matches: 12. Germline V gene data show CDR1 as SGHTA and CDR2 as FQGNSA. The CDR3 loop spans 19 amino acids. The CDR3: CASSLGGTGSLLAKNIQYF. The CDR3 DNA reads as TGTGCCAGCAGCTTGGGTGGGACAGGGTCGCTCCTAGCCAAAAACATTCAGTACTTC. Filled out from reference TRBV7-2 and TRBJ2-4, the complete variable domain reads GAGVSQSPSNKVTEKGKDVELRCDPISGHTALYWYRQSLGQGLEFLIYFQGNSAPDKSGLPSDRFSAERTGGSVSTLTIQRTQQEDSAVYLCASSLGGTGSLLAKNIQYFGAGTRLSVL.

This clonotype was observed a few times. The rearrangement uses TRBV7-2 and TRBJ2-3, with D tentatively TRBD1 (7 bases). The germline V gene has CDR1 SGHTA and CDR2 FQGNSA. CDR3 length: 16 residues. Trimming took off 2 bases at V and 6 bases at J, with 18 bases between the two ends. The CDR3 loop reads CASSLSGATGKDTQYF. The CDR3 coding sequence is TGTGCCAGCAGCTTATCGGGGGCGACAGGGAAGGATACGCAGTATTTT.

CDR3 sequence reads: CASSLVSGGGEKLFF. CDR3 bases: TGCGCCAGCAGCTTGGTATCGGGAGGTGGTGAAAAACTGTTTTTT. V usage is TRBV5-1 and J usage is TRBJ1-4; D uncertain. This CDR3 region has 15 residues. CDR1 is SGHRS and CDR2 is YFSETQ in the germline V gene. Trimming took off 0 bases at V and 7 bases at J, with 13 bases between the two ends.

This clonotype has a count of ten or more. The chain links TRBV29-1 to TRBJ2-3; D ambiguous. The CDR3 runs 14 residues. Between the trimmed V and J ends, which lost 3 bases and 1 base, there was a span of 11 bases. Germline V lookup: CDR1 SQVTM, CDR2 ANQGSEA. The CDR3 DNA sequence: TGCAGCGTTGAGAATCCAGTGGGCACAGATACGCAGTATTTT. It yields the protein CSVENPVGTDTQYF.

CDR3 in amino acids: CASSFGPSNTIYF. Written as DNA, the CDR3 is TGTGCCAGCAGTTTCGGGCCTTCGAACACCATATATTTT. The chain combines TRBV12-3 or TRBV12-4 with TRBJ1-3; unclear D gene. V lost 3 bases and J lost 7, with 10 bases in between. The CDR3 is made up of 13 amino acids.

V is TRBV29-1 and J is TRBJ2-2; perhaps TRBD1 as D (7 bases). The V and J ends lost 7 bases and 7 bases respectively, with 16 bases between them. The CDR3 consists of 13 residues. From germline, CDR1 is SQVTM and CDR2 ANQGSEA. CDR3 loop: CSGQGGSSGELFF. The CDR3 bases are TGCAGCGGGCAGGGGGGAAGCAGCGGGGAGCTGTTTTTT.

This clonotype was found a few times. The chain is built from TRBV24-1 and TRBJ2-4; TRBD1 agrees at 8 bases. Germline V gene data show CDR1 as KGHDR and CDR2 as SFDVKD. The J segment lost 5 bases and the V segment lost 5 bases, leaving 10 bases of the junction unmatched. CDR3 size: 16 residues. CDR3 in DNA: TGTGCCACCAGTGCGACAACAGGGGGAGGTGAAAACATTCAGTACTTC. Encoded protein: CATSATTGGGENIQYF.

The chain carries TRBV7-9 and TRBJ2-1; possibly TRBD1 for D (6 bases). Germline V gene sequence: CDR1 SEHNR, CDR2 FQNEAQ (reference sequence). V was clipped by 5 bases and J by 5 bases, with 16 bases between them. There are 15 residues in the CDR3. The CDR3 loop reads CASSHTGSRDNEQFF. DNA of the CDR3: TGTGCCAGCAGCCACACAGGGTCTCGGGACAATGAGCAGTTCTTC.

The rearrangement uses TRBV3-1 and TRBJ2-4, with 8 bases aligning to TRBD2. The CDR3 has 15 residues. The junction had 9 bases not matched to a gene; V was cut back by 3 bases and J by 8 bases. Per germline, CDR1 LGHDT and CDR2 YNNKEL (reference sequence). CDR3 DNA sequence: TGTGCCAGCAGCCACGGGAGGGGTGAGGTGGACATTCAGTACTTC. Protein sequence: CASSHGRGEVDIQYF.

The chain combines TRBV11-2 with TRBJ2-7, with 8 bases identical to TRBD2. CDR1 and CDR2 from the germline V gene are SGHAT and FQNNGV. The CDR3 sequence is 14 residues long. V lost 0 bases to trimming and J lost 6 bases; unmatched junction nucleotides: 4. The CDR3 is CASSLEAGAFEQYF. The CDR3 coding sequence is TGTGCCAGCAGCTTAGAAGCGGGAGCGTTCGAGCAGTACTTC.

This clonotype came up a few times. The genes are TRBV24-1 and TRBJ2-1; maybe TRBD2 (5 bases). V lost 2 bases and J 10 bases, leaving 14 bases between the germline ends. This CDR3 region has 14 residues. Germline CDR1 is KGHDR and CDR2 is SFDVKD. The CDR3 nucleotides are TGTGCCACCAGTGATTATCTAGCTGCTGGGGAGCAGTTCTTC. Translation: CATSDYLAAGEQFF.

This clonotype appeared a few times. The chain couples TRBV29-1 to TRBJ2-1, with 7 bases fitting TRBD2. Germline CDR1 and CDR2: SQVTM and ANQGSEA. CDR3 length: 14 amino acids. The ends lost 3 bases at V and 4 bases at J; junction bases unmatched: 6. CDR3 sequence: CSVEGGRAYNEQFF. The CDR3 nucleotides read TGCAGCGTTGAGGGCGGGAGAGCATACAATGAGCAGTTCTTC.

This clonotype appeared a single time. This chain connects TRBV18 to TRBJ1-1; D ambiguous. In germline, CDR1 is KGHSH, CDR2 LQKENI. There are 12 residues in the CDR3. V was trimmed by 2 bases and J by 6 bases, leaving 7 bases between them. CDR3 bases: TGTGCCAGCTCACCAGTGACATCTGAAGCTTTCTTT. Its protein product is CASSPVTSEAFF.

This clonotype came up a few times. The chain has TRBV5-5 and TRBJ2-1; TRBD1 agrees at 9 bases. The CDR3 extends over 15 amino acids. V was clipped by 1 base and J by 7 bases; unmatched bases: 6. CDR1 is SGHKS, CDR2 YYEKEE, per germline (reference sequence). The CDR3 DNA reads TGTGCCAGCAGCTTGTGGACAGGGGCGAATAATGAGCAGTTCTTC. Protein sequence: CASSLWTGANNEQFF.